Shown below are 28 T cell receptor beta chains from a single sample sequenced in a study of OX40 agonist ivuxolimab in advanced cancers. Library construction relied on the immunoSEQ multiplex PCR assay. TCRdb provides this immuneACCESS table in a form limited to in-frame rearrangements. Some clones are lacking; in checked studies, under half of them reflect an unresolved V gene, and why the rest are absent is not known. The sample records approximately 70,000 clones, over 75% of which are singletons. 5% to 6.5% of the sample comes from the top ten. Material: CD4+ or CD8+ T cells sorted from blood, obtained in a trial of the OX40 agonist ivuxolimab. These receptors all stem from an adult with an advanced solid tumor such as melanoma, head and neck, liver or kidney cancer.

The chain has TRBV18 and TRBJ1-2; 9 bases are a match to TRBD1. The CDR3 consists of 14 residues. Germline CDR1 KGHSH, CDR2 LQKENI. V lost 3 bases, J lost 13 bases, and 12 bases stayed unmatched. CDR3 coding DNA: TGTGCCAGCTCACCGGAACCGGGACAGGGAGTTGGCACCTTC. This translates into CASSPEPGQGVGTF.

V and J are TRBV7-2 and TRBJ2-5; TRBD1 matches at 7 bases. Germline V gene sequence: CDR1 SGHTA, CDR2 FQGNSA. This CDR3 comprises 13 residues. J lost 5 bases, V lost 4 bases, and 4 bases had no gene match. CDR3 nucleotides: TGTGCCAGCAGCTCTTTGGGACAGGAGACCCAGTACTTC. Translated, it gives CASSSLGQETQYF.

The CDR3 region has the DNA TGTGCCAGTAGTAAAGTATCAGGGCTCTACGAGCAGTACTTC. It encodes CASSKVSGLYEQYF. The chain carries TRBV19 and TRBJ2-7; D possibly corresponds to TRBD1 (5 bases). Germline values: CDR1 LNHDA, CDR2 SQIVND (reference sequence). Trimming cost V 4 bases and J 3 bases, with 13 bases left between them. This CDR3 comprises 14 residues. The entire variable domain, with the rest obtained from reference TRBV19 and TRBJ2-7, is as follows: DGGITQSPKYLFRKEGQNVTLSCEQNLNHDAMYWYRQDPGQGLRLIYYSQIVNDFQKGDIAEGYSVSREKKESFPLTVTSAQKNPTAFYLCASSKVSGLYEQYFGPGTRLTVT.

V usage is TRBV7-9 and J usage is TRBJ2-3; D gene unclear. The germline V gene has CDR1 SEHNR and CDR2 FQNEAQ (reference sequence). The V end lost 4 bases, the J end lost 4 bases, and 15 bases lay between the germline ends. The CDR3 spans 15 residues. CDR3 DNA: TGTGCCAGCAGCTCCTACCGGGCTCTTCCAGATACGCAGTATTTT. Its protein is CASSSYRALPDTQYF.

The rearrangement joins TRBV7-9 to TRBJ2-2; D is unresolved. This CDR3 is built from 13 residues. Germline CDR1 reads SEHNR; CDR2 reads FQNEAQ (reference sequence). V lost 6 bases, J lost 5 bases, and 10 bases lay in between. The CDR3 nucleotides read TGTGCCAGCAGTAAGCATGCGACCGGGGAGCTGTTTTTT. Amino acids: CASSKHATGELFF. Full variable domain (outside the CDR3, taken from reference TRBV7-9 and TRBJ2-2): DTGVSQNPRHKITKRGQNVTFRCDPISEHNRLYWYRQTLGQGPEFLTYFQNEAQLEKSRLLSDRFSAERPKGSFSTLEIQRTEQGDSAMYLCASSKHATGELFFGEGSRLTVL.

The V call is TRBV19, the J call TRBJ1-5; unclear D gene. The CDR3 totals 15 residues. Germline-derived CDR1 and CDR2 are LNHDA and SQIVND (reference sequence). V lost 6 bases, J lost 0 bases, and 12 bases lay in between. The CDR3 spells CASRFEVNSNQPQHF. CDR3 DNA sequence: TGTGCCAGTAGGTTCGAGGTAAATAGCAATCAGCCCCAGCATTTT.

The V and J genes are TRBV5-1 and TRBJ1-2; D remains unclear. Trimming removed 0 bases from V and 7 bases from J, with 13 bases in between. Germline V gives CDR1 SGHRS, CDR2 YFSETQ. This CDR3 is built from 14 residues. In nucleotides, the CDR3 is TGCGCCAGCAGCTTGGTTGGCGGGTTGGGTGGCTACACCTTC. It is translated as CASSLVGGLGGYTF.

V gene TRBV5-5 combines with J gene TRBJ1-1, with 10 bases identical to TRBD1. The CDR3 has 14 residues. The V gene end was trimmed by 4 bases and the J gene end by 3 bases; junction bases not matched to a gene: 3. From germline, CDR1 is SGHKS and CDR2 YYEKEE (reference sequence). The CDR3 nucleotides are TGTGCCAGCAGCGGCGGGACAGGGGACACTGAAGCTTTCTTT. It is translated as CASSGGTGDTEAFF.

The chain joins TRBV27 to TRBJ2-5, with 16 bases aligning to TRBD2. From germline, CDR1 is MNHEY and CDR2 SMNVEV (reference sequence). CDR3 length equals 16 residues. V dropped 6 bases and J dropped 4; count of bases not matched to a gene: 5. The CDR3: CASSGTSGGARETQYF. The CDR3 region has the DNA TGTGCCAGCAGCGGGACTAGCGGGGGGGCCCGAGAGACCCAGTACTTC.

The J gene is TRBJ2-7, the V gene TRBV4-3; the D gene is possibly TRBD2 (5 bases). Per germline, CDR1 LGHNA and CDR2 YSLEER. The CDR3 consists of 15 residues. Trimming stripped 0 bases from V and 5 bases from J, with 14 bases between. The DNA for the CDR3 is TGCGCCAGCAGCCAAGATAGCCTAGCAAGGAACGAGCAGTACTTC. Translation: CASSQDSLARNEQYF.

This clone has only one observation. The rearrangement joins TRBV5-1 to TRBJ2-3; D is undetermined. The CDR3 runs 15 residues. Trimming removed 4 bases at V and 2 bases at J, with 14 bases between. CDR1 is SGHRS and CDR2 is YFSETQ in the germline V gene. CDR3 region: CASSRSHAFTDTQYF. CDR3 bases: TGCGCCAGCAGCAGGTCCCACGCCTTCACAGATACGCAGTATTTT.

The chain combines TRBV7-9 with TRBJ1-2; 10 positions agree with TRBD1. The germline gives CDR1 SEHNR, CDR2 FQNEAQ (reference sequence). The CDR3 is made up of 15 amino acids. Trimming removed 5 bases from V and 2 bases from J; junction bases left unmatched: 5. DNA of the CDR3: TGTGCCAGCAGCCCCCGACAGGGGGCAAACTATGGCTACACCTTC. It encodes CASSPRQGANYGYTF.

The CDR3 protein is CASRGLTGPAYEQYF. The CDR3 bases are TGTGCCAGCAGGGGGCTGACAGGCCCAGCCTACGAGCAGTACTTC. This chain connects TRBV5-6 to TRBJ2-7, with D tentatively TRBD1 (6 bases). CDR3 length: 15 residues. Germline-derived CDR1 and CDR2 are SGHDT and YYEEEE. V lost 5 bases and J 2 bases, leaving 17 bases between the germline ends.

The chain carries TRBV7-2 and TRBJ2-1, with 14 bases that match TRBD2. Trimming cost V 3 bases and J 8 bases; bases outside gene matches: 6. CDR3 size: 16 residues. Germline V gene sequence: CDR1 SGHTA, CDR2 FQGNSA. The CDR3 DNA reads TGTGCCAGCAGCTTCACGACTAGCGGGGGGGCGGATGAGCAGTTCTTC. Its translation: CASSFTTSGGADEQFF.

V is TRBV6-5 and J is TRBJ1-2, with D tentatively TRBD1 (5 bases). CDR1 is MNHEY and CDR2 is SVGAGI in the germline V gene. Trimming removed 5 bases at V and 13 bases at J, with 8 bases between. The CDR3 is 9 amino acids. CDR3 bases: TGTGCCAGCAGTGACAGAGGCACCTTC. Its protein is CASSDRGTF.

The chain combines TRBV9 with TRBJ2-7; the D is unclear. V gave up 0 bases and J gave up 0 bases, with 13 bases separating them. The CDR3 runs to 16 residues. CDR1 SGDLS and CDR2 YYNGEE come from the germline V gene. The CDR3 spells CASSVGPGMGSYEQYF. DNA of the CDR3: TGTGCCAGCAGCGTAGGACCTGGGATGGGCTCCTACGAGCAGTACTTC.

This clone was counted a few times. The chain uses TRBV9 and TRBJ2-1; a possible D gene is TRBD2 (5 bases). The CDR3 runs 13 residues. Per germline, CDR1 SGDLS and CDR2 YYNGEE. V was cut by 0 bases and J by 10 bases, with 11 bases left in between. This CDR3 is CASSVGAEQEQFF. CDR3 in DNA: TGTGCCAGCAGCGTAGGAGCGGAACAGGAGCAGTTCTTC.

The chain carries TRBV23-1 and TRBJ2-7; D gene uncertain. TRBV23-1 is designated an ORF whose function remains uncertain. Trimming pared 3 bases from V and 1 base from J, leaving 10 bases between. There are 14 residues in the CDR3. The CDR3 DNA reads TGCGCCAGCAGTCATCCGGCCCCGTCCTACGAGCAGTACTTC. Translation gives CASSHPAPSYEQYF.

The gene calls are TRBV7-9 and TRBJ1-1; D perhaps matches TRBD1 (6 bases). Germline loops: CDR1 SEHNR, CDR2 FQNEAQ (reference sequence). The V and J ends lost 0 bases and 6 bases respectively, with 14 bases between them. The CDR3 consists of 15 residues. CDR3 sequence reads: CASSLAWGARSEAFF. The DNA for the CDR3 is TGTGCCAGCAGCTTAGCGTGGGGGGCACGGTCTGAAGCTTTCTTT.

The V call is TRBV2, the J call TRBJ1-1, with D maybe TRBD1 (5 bases). Trimming shortened V by 6 bases and J by 0 bases, and 17 bases separated the two germline ends. CDR1 is SNHLY and CDR2 is FYNNEI in the germline V gene. This CDR3 spans 16 amino acids. This CDR3 is CASSPSPGRLNTEAFF. The CDR3 DNA follows: TGTGCCAGCAGCCCAAGCCCGGGACGGCTGAACACTGAAGCTTTCTTT. The variable domain in full, completed from reference TRBV2 and TRBJ1-1, reads EPEVTQTPSHQVTQMGQEVILRCVPISNHLYFYWYRQILGQKVEFLVSFYNNEISEKSEIFDDQFSVERPDGSNFTLKIRSTKLEDSAMYFCASSPSPGRLNTEAFFGQGTRLTVV.

This CDR3 reads CASSGLDTDTQYF. The CDR3 DNA is TGTGCCAGCAGCGGACTGGACACAGATACGCAGTATTTT. The chain recombines TRBV7-9 with TRBJ2-3; D is perhaps TRBD2 (5 bases). The ends were cut back, 5 bases at V and 2 bases at J, with 8 bases in the middle. CDR1 and CDR2 (germline): SEHNR, FQNEAQ (reference sequence). The CDR3 covers 13 residues. The complete variable domain, with remaining parts taken from reference TRBV7-9 and TRBJ2-3, reads DTGVSQNPRHKITKRGQNVTFRCDPISEHNRLYWYRQTLGQGPEFLTYFQNEAQLEKSRLLSDRFSAERPKGSFSTLEIQRTEQGDSAMYLCASSGLDTDTQYFGPGTRLTVL.

The chain recombines TRBV18 with TRBJ1-1, with D uncertain. Germline lookup yields CDR1 KGHSH and CDR2 LQKENI. Trimming removed 3 bases at V and 0 bases at J, with 5 bases between. The CDR3 contains 13 residues. This chain's CDR3 is CASSPEMNTEAFF. The DNA for the CDR3 is TGTGCCAGCTCACCGGAGATGAACACTGAAGCTTTCTTT.

V usage is TRBV2 and J usage is TRBJ1-5; D not certain. V was trimmed by 1 base and J by 0 bases, leaving 10 bases between them. Looked up from germline, CDR1 is SNHLY and CDR2 is FYNNEI. The CDR3 has 16 residues. CDR3 sequence (DNA): TGTGCCAGCAGTGAAGTGGGCAGTCATAGCAATCAGCCCCAGCATTTT. Its translation is CASSEVGSHSNQPQHF. Full variable domain (missing parts from reference TRBV2 and TRBJ1-5): EPEVTQTPSHQVTQMGQEVILRCVPISNHLYFYWYRQILGQKVEFLVSFYNNEISEKSEIFDDQFSVERPDGSNFTLKIRSTKLEDSAMYFCASSEVGSHSNQPQHFGDGTRLSIL.

The chain's CDR3 is CASASGGGSYEQYF. The CDR3 DNA is TGTGCCAGTGCCTCTGGCGGAGGGTCCTACGAGCAGTACTTC. The chain combines TRBV19 with TRBJ2-5, with TRBD2 as a possible D gene (6 bases). The end of the DNA is better explained by TRBJ2-7, so the J call may be wrong. The CDR3 has 14 amino acids. Germline V lookup: CDR1 LNHDA, CDR2 SQIVND (reference sequence).

This chain uses TRBV28 with TRBJ2-3; D may be TRBD1 or TRBD2 (7 bases each). This CDR3 has 17 amino acids. Between the trimmed V and J ends, which lost 5 bases and 0 bases, there was a span of 18 bases. Germline V CDR1 and CDR2: MDHEN, SYDVKM. The CDR3: CASSRNLQGGSTDTQYF. As DNA, the CDR3 is TGTGCCAGCAGTCGGAATCTCCAGGGGGGGAGCACAGATACGCAGTATTTT.

The chain links TRBV7-2 to TRBJ2-3, with TRBD2 matching 8 bases. Per the germline V gene, CDR1 is SGHTA and CDR2 is FQGNSA. The CDR3 spans 15 residues. V lost 6 bases to trimming and J lost 0 bases; unmatched junction nucleotides: 5. The CDR3: CASSYLAGSTDTQYF. The DNA of the CDR3 is TGTGCCAGCAGTTATCTAGCGGGTAGCACAGATACGCAGTATTTT.

V is TRBV4-1 and J is TRBJ2-4, with D perhaps assigned TRBD1 or TRBD2 (5 bases each). Germline V gives CDR1 MGHRA, CDR2 YSYEKL. This CDR3 has 18 residues. V lost 2 bases, J lost 5 bases, and 22 bases lay in between. The CDR3 sequence: CASSQYILPHGTENIQYF. CDR3 bases: TGCGCCAGCAGCCAATACATCCTCCCCCACGGGACGGAAAACATTCAGTACTTC.

V and J are TRBV29-1 and TRBJ2-1; D is undetermined. The CDR3 spans 14 residues. Germline V gene data show CDR1 as SQVTM and CDR2 as ANQGSEA. The V gene lost 4 bases and the J gene lost 2 bases, with 12 bases spanning the gap. CDR3 amino acids: CSVGSDPAYNEQFF. The CDR3 nucleotides are TGCAGCGTTGGATCGGACCCCGCCTACAATGAGCAGTTCTTC.